A selection of T cell receptor beta chains follows, all from one sample in a study of OX40 agonist ivuxolimab in advanced cancers. Using immunoSEQ multiplex PCR, the repertoire was profiled, and TCRdb retains in-frame clones only, with some absent. This repertoire shows fewer than 90,000 clones, about 90% found once; its top ten account for 1.6%. Specimen: CD4+ or CD8+ T cells sorted from blood, collected in a trial of the OX40 agonist ivuxolimab. Every receptor here comes from an adult with an advanced solid tumor such as melanoma, head and neck, liver or kidney cancer. Both conserved end residues are part of each CDR3. Each record gives: J gene, D gene, V gene, clone size, CDR3 protein, CDR3 DNA. The D gene is left open where the match is weak. A clone size is listed for some rows: how often the clone was seen (once, few, many), or a class if it is expanded.

J: TRBJ2-3; D: TRBD2; V: TRBV30; size: .; CDR3: CAWSAAPGGQYF; DNA: TGTGCCTGGAGTGCAGCCCCGGGGGGGCAGTATTTT
J: TRBJ1-6; D: .; V: TRBV4-3; size: .; CDR3: CASSQGPIPNSPLHF; DNA: TGCGCCAGCAGCCAAGGGCCAATCCCTAATTCACCCCTCCACTTT
J: TRBJ1-5; D: .; V: TRBV14; size: .; CDR3: CASSQDWKTFCQPQHF; DNA: TGTGCCAGCAGCCAAGATTGGAAAACCTTCTGTCAGCCCCAGCATTTT
J: TRBJ2-7; D: .; V: TRBV5-1; size: once; CDR3: CASSSGPPYEQYF; DNA: TGCGCCAGCAGTTCCGGACCCCCCTACGAGCAGTACTTC
J: TRBJ2-5; D: TRBD2; V: TRBV6-1; size: .; CDR3: CASRTSGGETQYF; DNA: TGTGCCAGCCGGACTAGCGGCGGAGAGACCCAGTACTTC
J: TRBJ1-1; D: TRBD1; V: TRBV7-6; size: .; CDR3: CASALNRGNTEAFF; DNA: TGTGCCAGCGCCTTAAACAGGGGGAACACTGAAGCTTTCTTT
J: TRBJ2-1; D: TRBD2; V: TRBV10-3; size: .; CDR3: CALGAGGPGNEQFF; DNA: TGTGCCCTCGGTGCGGGAGGGCCGGGCAATGAGCAGTTCTTC
J: TRBJ1-5; D: .; V: TRBV11-2; size: once; CDR3: CASSLGVGGNNQPQHF; DNA: TGTGCCAGCAGCTTGGGGGTCGGGGGCAACAATCAGCCCCAGCATTTT
J: TRBJ2-1; D: .; V: TRBV2; size: .; CDR3: CASTGYNEQFF; DNA: TGTGCCAGCACCGGCTACAATGAGCAGTTCTTC
J: TRBJ1-4; D: .; V: TRBV21-1; size: .; CDR3: CASGKQTAVEEKLFF; DNA: TGTGCCAGCGGGAAGCAGACGGCTGTTGAAGAAAAACTGTTTTTT
J: TRBJ1-1; D: .; V: TRBV28; size: once; CDR3: CASSPKEWAATEAFF; DNA: TGTGCCAGCAGTCCCAAAGAATGGGCAGCCACTGAAGCTTTCTTT
J: TRBJ2-7; D: TRBD2; V: TRBV18; size: .; CDR3: CASSPPGGTSVYEQYF; DNA: TGTGCCAGCTCACCACCCGGGGGGACTAGCGTTTACGAGCAGTACTTC
J: TRBJ2-3; D: TRBD2; V: TRBV10-3; size: .; CDR3: CAMGGTSGLSTDTQYF; DNA: TGTGCCATGGGAGGGACTAGCGGGCTTAGCACAGATACGCAGTATTTT
J: TRBJ2-7; D: .; V: TRBV10-3; size: .; CDR3: CAISEYQGGRTGEQYF; DNA: TGTGCCATCAGTGAGTACCAAGGGGGGAGGACGGGCGAGCAGTACTTC
J: TRBJ2-7; D: TRBD2; V: TRBV18; size: .; CDR3: CASSPASGRVSSYEQYF; DNA: TGTGCCAGCTCACCAGCCAGCGGGAGGGTAAGCTCCTACGAGCAGTACTTC
J: TRBJ2-7; D: .; V: TRBV5-4; size: .; CDR3: CASSSEVRAEQYF; DNA: TGTGCCAGCAGCTCGGAAGTTCGGGCCGAGCAGTACTTC
J: TRBJ2-7; D: .; V: TRBV11-2; size: .; CDR3: CASSIPVGGPVREQYF; DNA: TGTGCCAGCAGCATCCCGGTTGGGGGTCCCGTCCGCGAGCAGTACTTC
J: TRBJ2-3; D: .; V: TRBV6-1; size: .; CDR3: CASKNSVTDTQYF; DNA: TGTGCCAGCAAGAACTCAGTCACAGATACGCAGTATTTT
J: TRBJ2-2; D: TRBD1; V: TRBV19; size: .; CDR3: CASRDRLNTGELFF; DNA: TGTGCCAGTCGGGACAGACTTAACACCGGGGAGCTGTTTTTT
J: TRBJ2-1; D: TRBD2; V: TRBV11-2; size: .; CDR3: CASSSITSGPSKQFF; DNA: TGTGCCAGCAGCTCTATCACTAGCGGCCCCTCCAAGCAGTTCTTC
J: TRBJ2-1; D: .; V: TRBV27; size: .; CDR3: CASSLLATAGNEQFF; DNA: TGTGCCAGCAGTTTACTAGCCACCGCAGGGAATGAGCAGTTCTTC
J: TRBJ2-7; D: TRBD2; V: TRBV6-1; size: once; CDR3: CASSERTSGIGEQYF; DNA: TGTGCCAGCAGTGAGAGGACTAGCGGGATCGGCGAGCAGTACTTC
J: TRBJ2-5; D: .; V: TRBV4-3; size: once; CDR3: CASSQGWRRETQYF; DNA: TGCGCCAGCAGCCAAGGTTGGAGACGGGAGACCCAGTACTTC
J: TRBJ1-1; D: .; V: TRBV2; size: .; CDR3: CASTGMNTEAFF; DNA: TGTGCCAGCACCGGAATGAACACTGAAGCTTTCTTT
J: TRBJ2-5; D: TRBD2; V: TRBV7-8; size: .; CDR3: CASSSLAGLETQYF; DNA: TGTGCCAGCAGCTCACTAGCGGGATTGGAGACCCAGTACTTC
J: TRBJ2-5; D: .; V: TRBV7-2; size: .; CDR3: CASSLRRETQYF; DNA: TGTGCCAGCAGCTTAAGGCGGGAGACCCAGTACTTC
J: TRBJ1-4; D: .; V: TRBV6-6; size: .; CDR3: CASSYSWAGGGEKLFF; DNA: TGTGCCAGCAGTTACTCGTGGGCAGGCGGAGGTGAAAAACTGTTTTTT
J: TRBJ2-5; D: TRBD1; V: TRBV5-1; size: once; CDR3: CASSPGRQGGEQYF; DNA: TGCGCCAGCAGCCCGGGGAGACAGGGTGGGGAGCAGTACTTC
J: TRBJ2-2; D: .; V: TRBV4-1; size: .; CDR3: CASSQGRVWRSENTGELFF; DNA: TGCGCCAGCAGCCAAGGGAGGGTATGGCGGAGCGAAAACACCGGGGAGCTGTTTTTT
J: TRBJ1-3; D: TRBD1; V: TRBV29-1; size: .; CDR3: CSVYARDRSLSGNTIYF; DNA: TGCAGCGTTTACGCGAGGGACAGAAGCCTCTCTGGAAACACCATATATTTT
J: TRBJ2-2; D: TRBD1; V: TRBV15; size: .; CDR3: CATSRGTGGNTGELFF; DNA: TGTGCCACCAGCAGAGGGACAGGCGGGAACACCGGGGAGCTGTTTTTT
J: TRBJ1-4; D: .; V: TRBV19; size: .; CDR3: CASWGTGSLNEKLFF; DNA: TGTGCCAGTTGGGGAACGGGCAGTTTAAATGAAAAACTGTTTTTT
J: TRBJ2-7; D: .; V: TRBV6-1; size: .; CDR3: CASSESAHEQYF; DNA: TGTGCCAGCAGTGAATCGGCCCACGAGCAGTACTTC
J: TRBJ2-7; D: .; V: TRBV5-5; size: once; CDR3: CASRFSLTVRTYEQYF; DNA: TGTGCCAGCAGGTTCAGCTTGACAGTGAGGACCTACGAGCAGTACTTC
J: TRBJ2-7; D: .; V: TRBV19; size: .; CDR3: CASRRGGVGEQYF; DNA: TGTGCCAGTAGACGAGGCGGAGTTGGCGAGCAGTACTTC
J: TRBJ2-3; D: .; V: TRBV7-9; size: .; CDR3: CASSLVVGRPQGDTQYF; DNA: TGTGCCAGCAGCTTAGTGGTAGGCAGGCCCCAGGGAGATACGCAGTATTTT
J: TRBJ1-1; D: .; V: TRBV19; size: .; CDR3: CASSSQDSEAFF; DNA: TGTGCCAGTAGTTCCCAGGACAGTGAAGCTTTCTTT
J: TRBJ2-4; D: .; V: TRBV27; size: .; CDR3: CASSLKAKNIQYF; DNA: TGTGCCAGCAGCTTAAAAGCCAAAAACATTCAGTACTTC
J: TRBJ2-1; D: .; V: TRBV14; size: .; CDR3: CASSQADRRGYNEQFF; DNA: TGTGCCAGCAGCCAAGCGGACAGGAGGGGATACAATGAGCAGTTCTTC
J: TRBJ2-4; D: .; V: TRBV7-2; size: .; CDR3: CASSNVATVGKNIQYF; DNA: TGTGCCAGCAGCAATGTGGCGACGGTAGGCAAAAACATTCAGTACTTC
J: TRBJ2-2; D: TRBD1; V: TRBV18; size: .; CDR3: CASSPPTGAGTGELFF; DNA: TGTGCCAGCTCACCACCGACAGGGGCGGGCACCGGGGAGCTGTTTTTT
J: TRBJ2-5; D: .; V: TRBV11-2; size: .; CDR3: CASSLLGGVGPGTQYF; DNA: TGTGCCAGCAGCTTATTGGGGGGCGTTGGCCCAGGGACCCAGTACTTC
J: TRBJ1-2; D: TRBD1; V: TRBV6-1; size: .; CDR3: CASSRQGGDYGYTF; DNA: TGTGCCAGCAGCAGACAGGGGGGGGACTATGGCTACACCTTC
J: TRBJ2-7; D: TRBD2; V: TRBV6-1; size: .; CDR3: CASNQAGGPWEQYF; DNA: TGTGCCAGCAACCAAGCGGGAGGGCCGTGGGAGCAGTACTTC
J: TRBJ1-3; D: TRBD1; V: TRBV9; size: few; CDR3: CASSAQGAVGNTIYF; DNA: TGTGCCAGCAGCGCTCAGGGGGCCGTTGGAAACACCATATATTTT
J: TRBJ2-1; D: .; V: TRBV5-1; size: .; CDR3: CASRPTAQGNEQFF; DNA: TGCGCCAGCCGTCCGACCGCGCAGGGGAATGAGCAGTTCTTC
J: TRBJ2-5; D: TRBD1; V: TRBV6-1; size: .; CDR3: CASSGQGSKETQYF; DNA: TGTGCCAGCTCCGGACAGGGGAGTAAAGAGACCCAGTACTTC
J: TRBJ2-3; D: .; V: TRBV7-9; size: .; CDR3: CASSLGDLSVGKTDTQYF; DNA: TGTGCCAGCAGCTTAGGGGACCTGTCTGTTGGAAAAACAGATACGCAGTATTTT
J: TRBJ2-3; D: TRBD1; V: TRBV5-1; size: once; CDR3: CASSLSGGKSDTQYF; DNA: TGCGCCAGCAGCTTGTCAGGGGGCAAGTCAGATACGCAGTATTTT
J: TRBJ1-1; D: TRBD1; V: TRBV10-2; size: .; CDR3: CASRGGTGITEAFF; DNA: TGCGCCAGCAGGGGCGGGACAGGGATCACTGAAGCTTTCTTT
J: TRBJ2-1; D: .; V: TRBV10-1; size: once; CDR3: CASSGLSYNEQFF; DNA: TGCGCCAGCAGTGGGCTATCCTACAATGAGCAGTTCTTC